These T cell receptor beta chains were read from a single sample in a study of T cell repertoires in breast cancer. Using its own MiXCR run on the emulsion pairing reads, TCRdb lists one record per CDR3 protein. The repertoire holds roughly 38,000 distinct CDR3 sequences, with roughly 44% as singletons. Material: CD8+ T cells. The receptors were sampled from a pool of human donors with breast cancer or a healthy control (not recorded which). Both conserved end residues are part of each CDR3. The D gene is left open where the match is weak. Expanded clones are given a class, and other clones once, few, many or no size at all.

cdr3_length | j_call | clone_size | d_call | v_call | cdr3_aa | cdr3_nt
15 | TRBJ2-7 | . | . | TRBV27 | CASSLSAAISYEQHF | TGTGCCAGCAGTTTATCGGCAGCAATCTCCTACGAGCAGCACTTC
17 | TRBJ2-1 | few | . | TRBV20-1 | CSASGPSGRSSYNEQFF | TGCAGCGCGTCCGGGCCCAGCGGGCGAAGCTCCTACAATGAGCAGTTCTTC
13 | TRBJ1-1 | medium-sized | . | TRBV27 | CASSLSTNTEAFF | TGTGCCAGCAGTTTATCGACGAACACTGAAGCTTTCTTT
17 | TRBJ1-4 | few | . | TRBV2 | CASSAHKGTLHNEKLFF | TGTGCCAGCAGTGCCCACAAAGGGACCCTCCATAATGAAAAACTGTTTTTT
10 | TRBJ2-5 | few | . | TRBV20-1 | CSAREKTQYF | TGCAGTGCTCGAGAGAAGACCCAGTACTTC
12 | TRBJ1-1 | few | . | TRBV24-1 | CATRWEGTEAFF | TGTGCCACCAGATGGGAGGGCACTGAAGCTTTCTTT
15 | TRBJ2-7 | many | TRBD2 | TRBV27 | CASSYRTSGPYEQYF | TGTGCCAGCAGTTACAGGACTAGCGGCCCCTACGAGCAGTACTTC
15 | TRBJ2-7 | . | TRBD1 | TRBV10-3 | CAISATTGAPYEQYF | TGTGCCATCAGTGCCACGACAGGGGCCCCCTACGAGCAGTACTTC
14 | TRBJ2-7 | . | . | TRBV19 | CASSVPGQRYEQYF | TGTGCCAGTAGTGTTCCGGGACAACGGTACGAGCAGTACTTC
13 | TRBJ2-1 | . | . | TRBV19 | CASSIKAVAEQFF | TGTGCCAGTAGTATCAAGGCTGTTGCTGAGCAGTTCTTC